This is a list of T cell receptor beta chains from one sample in a study of T cell responses to AZD1222 COVID-19 vaccine. The repertoire was sequenced with immunoSEQ multiplex PCR; TCRdb's copy has only in-frame clones and lacks some. The sample has roughly 100,000 clones, 80% to 85% seen once. Sequencing used peripheral blood, obtained on day 0 of AZD1222 vaccination. The receptors shown here come from an adult in good health. Both conserved end residues are part of each CDR3.

V,CDR3
TRBV25-1,CASRGQNTYGYTF
TRBV9,CASSVRGLGEGQETQYF
TRBV6-5,CASSYSGTGAWGYTF
TRBV19,CASSIEGPTGNTIYF
TRBV5-4,CASSLGTGGNNEQFF
TRBV7-2,CASSQNRVAPGNTIYF
TRBV15,CATEESSYNEQFF
TRBV6-5,CASSYGGGGADTQYF
TRBV6-2/TRBV6-3,CASSYGGAITGELFF
TRBV7-2,CASSLQGSANYGYTF
TRBV9,CASSSWDFSDTQYF
TRBV19,CASSMLGQQETQYF
TRBV13,CASSLRGQDVGNEQFF
TRBV7-9,CAMRTGRTGYTF
TRBV19,CASSLMGGGAQGYTF
TRBV11-3,CASRRSAGELFF
TRBV5-6,CASSSRTGRNSPLHF
TRBV4-2,CASSQEVSGESSTDTQYF
TRBV29-1,CAAGENSPLHF
TRBV28,CASSLWGRSPNQPQHF
TRBV27,CASSWPNTGELFF
TRBV19,CASSITGDEKLFF
TRBV7-9,CASSLSVSGFGELFF
TRBV6-1,CASSEASGFGGNQPQHF
TRBV5-1,CASSWNSGEYGYTF
TRBV19,CARDDRGRYEQYF
TRBV5-4,CASSWGGGRVNTEAFF
TRBV28,CASSLGTSGGTDTQYF
TRBV9,CASSVAGSGEKLFF
TRBV5-6,CASRRFLSGAKTEAFF
TRBV28,CASRLSRVPYEQYF
TRBV18,CASSRGTVSNEKLFF
TRBV6-5,CASSTGFYTEAFF
TRBV10-3,CAIRKETEAFF
TRBV7-2,CASRGAGTDTQYF
TRBV19,CASSTSTGWGADEKLFF
TRBV19,CASSIGASGGFYNSPLHF
TRBV7-2,CASSLIGGGTNQPQHF
TRBV6-1,CASSEMVKQFF
TRBV25-1,CASSPKGLDEQFF
TRBV18,CASSAGTRRETQYF
TRBV9,CASSVETRTEAFF
TRBV11-3,CASSPGGQGGYGYTF
TRBV6-5,CASSDGTRGYEKLFF
TRBV11-3,CASRTGTGVYEQYF